This entry lists 3 T cell receptor beta chains sequenced from one sample in a study of T-cell reconstitution after alpha-beta-depleted transplantation in children. Unique molecular identifiers tagged the TCRbeta library. TCRdb reanalysed the PCR reads using MiXCR and keeps one entry per CDR3 protein. The sample yields about 210,000 distinct CDR3 sequences, under 20% seen once. The sequenced sample was PBMCs, mostly from graft donor cells, obtained 360 days after TCRalphabeta/CD19-depleted stem cell transplant. These receptors were collected from a male patient under 10 years old who had a stem cell transplant for acute lymphoblastic leukemia, so the T cells may come from the graft donor.

As to this clonotype: The junction differs from germline at one of its ends, possibly a read error. This sequence joins TRBV15 and TRBJ1-4; possible D gene TRBD1, 5 bases. The CDR3 spans 14 residues. Germline V gene sequence: CDR1 LNHNV, CDR2 YYDKDF (reference sequence). CDR3 sequence reads: CATNAGGIEEKQFF. The CDR3 DNA reads TGTGCCACCAACGCGGGGGGGATTGAGGAAAAACAGTTTTTT.

The V call is TRBV4-1, the J call TRBJ2-7, with D possibly TRBD2 on 6 matching bases. The CDR3 sequence is 14 residues long. V was shortened by 4 bases and J by 6 bases, with 16 bases between the two germline ends. The germline V gene encodes CDR1 MGHRA and CDR2 YSYEKL. Written as DNA, the CDR3 is TGCGCCAGCAGCCCCGGAGACGGGGGAGTCGAGCAGTACTTC. It yields the protein CASSPGDGGVEQYF.

This clonotype was detected only once. V and J are TRBV5-8 and TRBJ2-5; D might be TRBD2 (6 bases). Germline V gene sequence: CDR1 SGHTS, CDR2 YDEGEE. Trimming stripped 0 bases from V and 9 bases from J, with 15 bases between. The CDR3 totals 14 residues. CDR3 residues: CASSLGTGRGSQYF. The CDR3 bases are TGTGCCAGCAGCTTGGGGACTGGTCGGGGGTCCCAGTACTTC.